This TCR beta chain stems from a study of cytomegalovirus exposure and HLA in healthy donors. Whole-study results and caveats: The authors later found TCR association rates varying by HLA locus, with DRB1 most and HLA-C fewest. Available immune exposure information was restricted to CMV serostatus only.

The primer mix had 60 Vbeta and 13 Jbeta primers. Assay: immunoSEQ multiplex PCR; the TCRdb copy retains only in-frame clones and omits some. The sample holds about 65,000 clones. On this clone itself: The antigen is unknown.

The sample was PBMCs. The origin of this receptor is a boy younger than 18 in good health and CMV-seronegative.

This CDR3 is CASSGPFLGTGWNTIYF. CDR3 coding DNA: TGTGCCAGCAGTGGACCATTCCTCGGGACAGGGTGGAACACCATATATTTT. The chain employs TRBV6-4 and TRBJ1-3; 9 nucleotides match TRBD1. V lost 4 bases, J lost 7 bases, and 14 bases stayed unmatched. The germline gives CDR1 MRHNA, CDR2 SNTAGT. The CDR3 has 17 amino acids.